This T cell receptor (beta chain) originates from a study of lymphopenia after photon versus proton radiotherapy. The assay was immunoSEQ multiplex PCR, and TCRdb's table has in-frame clones only and misses some. The repertoire consists of tens of thousands of clones, with 65% to 85% occurring once and the leading ten covering under 1.5%. Study-wide results and limits: Under photons, naive T cells and diversity fell while effector/memory populations rose.

This clone was counted a single time. Its antigen is undetermined. The germline V and J ends were trimmed by 3 bases and 0 bases, with 8 bases remaining between them. The CDR3 covers 14 residues. The germline gives CDR1 MDHEN, CDR2 SYDVKM. This receptor was obtained from a man in his fifties or sixties with pancreatic cancer. The chain carries TRBV28 and TRBJ1-2; D gene unclear. The material was peripheral blood, obtained from a patient treated with proton-based radiotherapy. The CDR3 nucleotides read TGTGCCAGCAGTTTGGCGGGGTCTAACTATGGCTACACCTTC. Protein product: CASSLAGSNYGYTF.